Reported below is one T cell receptor beta chain. The antigen remains undetermined. Amplification used 60 Vbeta primers and 13 Jbeta primers. Data came from immunoSEQ multiplex PCR; TCRdb stores just in-frame clones and leaves some out. Here the sample spans approximately 180,000 clones, roughly 78% being singletons. Per germline, CDR1 MNHNS and CDR2 SASEGT. The CDR3 consists of 14 residues. Trimming took off 2 bases at V and 2 bases at J, with 9 bases between the two ends. The sample originates from a study of cytomegalovirus exposure and HLA in healthy donors. General study points: As was reported, the HLA-A and HLA-B alleles of most subjects were accurately predicted from TCR beta sequences. It emerged from a later analysis that several of the most significant clusters appeared to be linked to common viral pathogens. Later analysis reportedly placed an Asian-associated ancestry cluster below the approximately 680-donor mean in N-insertions.

The V and J genes are TRBV6-1 and TRBJ1-1; D might be TRBD1 (5 bases). The sequence came from a woman in her forties or fifties in good health and CMV-seropositive. Sequenced: PBMCs. As DNA, the CDR3 is TGTGCCAGCAGTGAAAACCAGGGAAACACTGAAGCTTTCTTT. This translates into CASSENQGNTEAFF.